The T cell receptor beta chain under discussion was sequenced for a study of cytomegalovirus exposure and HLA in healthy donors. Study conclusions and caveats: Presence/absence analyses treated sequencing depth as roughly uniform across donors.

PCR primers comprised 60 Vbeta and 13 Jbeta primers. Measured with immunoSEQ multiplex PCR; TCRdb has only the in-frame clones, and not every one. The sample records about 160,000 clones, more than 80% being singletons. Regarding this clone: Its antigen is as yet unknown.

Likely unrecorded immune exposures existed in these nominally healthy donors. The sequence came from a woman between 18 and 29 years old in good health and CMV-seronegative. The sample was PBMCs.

Here the CDR3 reads CASSLVPGQGSNTQYF. For the CDR3, the DNA is TGTGCCAGCAGCTTGGTTCCGGGACAGGGTTCGAATACGCAGTATTTT. The gene calls are TRBV5-6 and TRBJ2-3; TRBD1 matches at 9 bases. The CDR3 sequence is 16 residues long. V gave up 0 bases and J gave up 7 bases; unmatched junction bases: 9. Germline-derived CDR1 and CDR2 are SGHDT and YYEEEE.